Detailed here is one T cell receptor beta chain. Antigen: not known. This entry is derived from a study of monozygotic twins with inflammatory bowel disease. General study findings and limits: Inverse Simpson values showed less TCRbeta diversity in IBD patients than in their healthy co-twins.

For both chains, the TCRalpha and TCRbeta cDNA went through two nested PCRs of roughly 15 and 9 cycles. TCRdb reprocessed the 5' RACE reads, with one entry per CDR3 protein and no DNA. The sample holds a few hundred thousand distinct CDR3 sequences. The V gene's germline CDR1 is MNHEY and CDR2 SVGAGI. This CDR3 comprises 14 residues. Total RNA from whole blood was isolated with no T cell sorting. Sequencing was performed on blood. The sequence derives from a human donor with ulcerative colitis or Crohn's disease, or a healthy co-twin of an affected twin (not recorded which). The chain has TRBV6-5 and TRBJ2-7; lacking DNA, the TRBD2 call made by TCRdb goes unchecked. The CDR3 is CASSSSLSGTEQYF.